This TCR beta chain was sequenced for a study of shared clonotypes between healthy human individuals. Assay used: immunoSEQ multiplex PCR; TCRdb lists only in-frame clones, some missing. Counted here are hundreds of thousands of clones, 92% occurring once; the ten biggest clones make up about 24%. CD45RO-negative CD8 cells positively selected for CCR7 made up the naive population, which excluded terminally differentiated effector memory CD45RA+ cells. Donors were healthy HIV-negative adults without recently reported acute infections or vaccinations. The CDR3 runs 16 residues. Germline V gives CDR1 SGHTA, CDR2 FQGTGA. The V segment lost 2 bases and the J segment 2 bases; nucleotides outside the gene matches: 5.

This sequence originates from a man aged 30 to 45 in good health. Sequencing input: naive CD8+ T cells sorted from blood. V gene TRBV7-3 combines with J gene TRBJ2-1, with TRBD1 matching 8 bases. Here the CDR3 DNA reads TGTGCCAGCAGCTTAGGACAGGGTAGACCCTACAATGAGCAGTTCTTC. Its translation: CASSLGQGRPYNEQFF.